This entry describes one T cell receptor beta chain. The data were taken from a study of blood T cell repertoires in COVID-19. Study processing details: Reference gene primer amplification gave nucleated cell count estimates. This table comes from immunoSEQ multiplex PCR, and its TCRdb copy is limited to in-frame clones, with some not included. V and J calls and clone size follow that table, whereas D and trimming were derived from the DNA. The sample has roughly 300,000 clones; around 90% are singletons. V lost 3 bases and J lost 2, with 11 bases in between. The CDR3 has 14 residues. Germline-derived CDR1 and CDR2 are MGHDK and SYGVNS.

The sample consisted of peripheral blood. The J gene is TRBJ2-7, the V gene TRBV25-1; unclear D gene. The receptor was derived from a woman aged 25 to 39 with COVID-19, enrolled during active disease. As DNA, the CDR3 is TGTGCCAGCAGTGATTCACTCCAAACCTACGAGCAGTACTTC. Translating it yields CASSDSLQTYEQYF.